The source of this T cell receptor beta chain is a study of blood T cell repertoires in COVID-19. Turning to the study itself: Researchers got acute and convalescent COVID-19 samples from the United States, Italy and Spain. PBMCs, B-cell-depleted T cells, or T cells were the source of the cDNA or gDNA that made up the material.

Authors' analysis steps: Reference gene primer amplification yielded estimated nucleated cell counts. Sequencing was performed with immunoSEQ multiplex PCR; in TCRdb, only in-frame clones are kept and a portion is missing. That table gives V, J and clone size, and the DNA gave D and trimming. The table has 90,000 to 130,000 clones, over 75% seen once. V lost 5 bases to trimming and J lost 0 bases, with 19 bases between them. Germline CDR1 SQVTM, CDR2 ANQGSEA. This CDR3 contains 16 residues. The sequencing sample was made of peripheral blood. V and J are TRBV29-1 and TRBJ1-2; a possible D gene is TRBD1 (6 bases). The receptor was isolated from a human donor in a cohort sampled during active COVID-19. The CDR3 is CSVQYRGAPSNYGYTF. In DNA, the CDR3 is TGCAGCGTTCAGTATCGGGGGGCCCCTTCTAACTATGGCTACACCTTC.